This T cell receptor (beta chain) was identified in a study of T cell responses to AZD1222 COVID-19 vaccine. The study, taken as a whole, reports: No repertoire was sampled before or during the peak T cell response, only after it. With two AZD1222 doses given, Spike-specific TCR breadth and depth both rose.

TCRdb's copy holds only in-frame clones and misses some; the assay was immunoSEQ multiplex PCR. The sample lists about 150,000 clones, less than 95% occurring once. Trimming took 0 bases from V and 9 from J, leaving 9 bases between them. This CDR3 contains 13 residues. On this clone itself: Its antigen is not known.

The sequence came from an adult who received the AZD1222 COVID-19 vaccine. The rearrangement uses TRBV23-1 and TRBJ1-3; no reliable D call. TRBV23-1 is treated as an ORF (open reading frame) with a function not yet certain. Material: peripheral blood, obtained 28 days after the second AZD1222 dose. CDR3 nucleotides: TGCGCCAGCAGTCAATCTCGGCTAGGCACCATATATTTT. This gives the protein CASSQSRLGTIYF.